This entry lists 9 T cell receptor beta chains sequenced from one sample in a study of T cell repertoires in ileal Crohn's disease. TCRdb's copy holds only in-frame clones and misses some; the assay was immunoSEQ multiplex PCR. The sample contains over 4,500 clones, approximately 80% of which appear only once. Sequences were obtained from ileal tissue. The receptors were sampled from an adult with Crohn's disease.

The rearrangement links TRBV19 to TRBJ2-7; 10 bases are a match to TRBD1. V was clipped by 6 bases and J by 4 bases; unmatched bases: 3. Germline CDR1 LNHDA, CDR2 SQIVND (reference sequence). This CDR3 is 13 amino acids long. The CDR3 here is CASRGQGIYEQYF. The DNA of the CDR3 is TGTGCCAGTAGGGGACAGGGGATATACGAGCAGTACTTC.

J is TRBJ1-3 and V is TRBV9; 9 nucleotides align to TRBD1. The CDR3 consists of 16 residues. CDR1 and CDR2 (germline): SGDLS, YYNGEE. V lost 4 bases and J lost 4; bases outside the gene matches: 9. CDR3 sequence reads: CASSPRQGEAGNTIYF. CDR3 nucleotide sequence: TGTGCCAGCAGCCCCCGACAGGGGGAGGCGGGAAACACCATATATTTT.

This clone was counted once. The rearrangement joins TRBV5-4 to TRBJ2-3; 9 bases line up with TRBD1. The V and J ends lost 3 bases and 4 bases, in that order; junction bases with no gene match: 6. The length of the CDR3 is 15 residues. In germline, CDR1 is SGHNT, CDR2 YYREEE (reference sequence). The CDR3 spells CASSSGQGGADTQYF. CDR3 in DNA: TGTGCCAGCAGCTCGGGACAGGGAGGGGCAGATACGCAGTATTTT.

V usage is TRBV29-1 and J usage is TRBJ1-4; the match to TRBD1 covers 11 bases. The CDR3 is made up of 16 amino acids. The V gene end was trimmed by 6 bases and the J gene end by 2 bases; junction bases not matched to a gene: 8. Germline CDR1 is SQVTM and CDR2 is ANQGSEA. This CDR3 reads CSVSDRGRGTNEKLFF. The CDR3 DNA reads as TGCAGCGTGTCGGACAGGGGGCGAGGGACTAATGAAAAACTGTTTTTT.

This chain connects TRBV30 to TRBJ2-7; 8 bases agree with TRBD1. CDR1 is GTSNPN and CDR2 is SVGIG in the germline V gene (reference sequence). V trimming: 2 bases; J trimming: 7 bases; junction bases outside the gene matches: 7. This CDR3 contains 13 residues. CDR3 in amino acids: CAWSRTGLREQYF. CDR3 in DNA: TGTGCCTGGAGTCGGACAGGGTTAAGAGAGCAGTACTTC.

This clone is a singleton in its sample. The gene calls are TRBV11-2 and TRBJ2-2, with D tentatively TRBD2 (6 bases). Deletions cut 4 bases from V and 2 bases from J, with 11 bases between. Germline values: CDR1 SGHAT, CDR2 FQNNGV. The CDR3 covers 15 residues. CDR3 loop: CASSSWGVNTGELFF. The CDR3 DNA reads TGTGCCAGCAGCTCTTGGGGGGTAAACACCGGGGAGCTGTTTTTT.

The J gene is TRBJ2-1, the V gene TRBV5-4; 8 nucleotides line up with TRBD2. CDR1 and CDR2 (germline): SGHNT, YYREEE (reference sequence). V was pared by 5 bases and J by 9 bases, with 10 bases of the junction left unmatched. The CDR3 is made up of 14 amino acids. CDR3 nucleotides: TGTGCCAGCAGGCCGGCGGGAGGATTCCCTGAGCAGTTCTTC. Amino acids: CASRPAGGFPEQFF.

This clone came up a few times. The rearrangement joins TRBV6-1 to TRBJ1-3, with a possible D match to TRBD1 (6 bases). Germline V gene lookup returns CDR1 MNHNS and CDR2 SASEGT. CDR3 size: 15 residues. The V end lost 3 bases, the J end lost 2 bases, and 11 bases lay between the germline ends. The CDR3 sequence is CASSDVRGAGNTIYF. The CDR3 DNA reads TGTGCCAGCAGTGATGTCAGGGGCGCTGGAAACACCATATATTTT.

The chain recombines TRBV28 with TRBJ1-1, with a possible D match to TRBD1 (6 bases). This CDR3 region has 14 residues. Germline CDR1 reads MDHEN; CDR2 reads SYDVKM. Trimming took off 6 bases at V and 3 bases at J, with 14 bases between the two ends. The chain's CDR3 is CASSRDTLDTEAFF. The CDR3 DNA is TGTGCCAGCAGCCGGGACACCTTGGACACTGAAGCTTTCTTT.